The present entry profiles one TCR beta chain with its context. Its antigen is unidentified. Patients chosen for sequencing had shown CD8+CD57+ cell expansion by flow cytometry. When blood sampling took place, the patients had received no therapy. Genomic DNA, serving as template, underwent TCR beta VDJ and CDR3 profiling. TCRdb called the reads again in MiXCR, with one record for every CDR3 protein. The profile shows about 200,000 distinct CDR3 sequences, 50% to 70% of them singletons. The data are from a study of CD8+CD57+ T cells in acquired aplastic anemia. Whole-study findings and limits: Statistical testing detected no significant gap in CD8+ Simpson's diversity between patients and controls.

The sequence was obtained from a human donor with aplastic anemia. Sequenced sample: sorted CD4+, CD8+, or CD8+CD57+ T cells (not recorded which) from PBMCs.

The CDR3 sequence: CASSPRLAGGVDTQYF. Written as DNA, the CDR3 is TGCGCCAGCAGCCCAAGACTAGCGGGAGGTGTAGATACGCAGTATTTT. The chain joins TRBV5-1 to TRBJ2-3, with TRBD2 identical over 13 bases. CDR1 and CDR2 from the germline V gene are SGHRS and YFSETQ. CDR3 length: 16 amino acids. V trimming: 4 bases; J trimming: 5 bases; junction bases outside the gene matches: 7.